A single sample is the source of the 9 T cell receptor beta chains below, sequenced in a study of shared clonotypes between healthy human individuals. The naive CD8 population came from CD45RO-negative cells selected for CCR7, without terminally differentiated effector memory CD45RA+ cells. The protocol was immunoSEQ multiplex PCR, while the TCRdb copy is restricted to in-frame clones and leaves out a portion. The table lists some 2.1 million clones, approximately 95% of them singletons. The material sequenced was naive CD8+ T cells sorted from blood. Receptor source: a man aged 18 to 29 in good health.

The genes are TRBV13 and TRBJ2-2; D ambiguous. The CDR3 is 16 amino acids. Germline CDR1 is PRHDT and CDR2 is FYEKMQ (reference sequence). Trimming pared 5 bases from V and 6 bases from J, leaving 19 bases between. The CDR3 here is CASSVSDLIWSGELFF. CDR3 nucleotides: TGTGCCAGCAGCGTATCTGACCTTATATGGTCCGGGGAGCTGTTTTTT.

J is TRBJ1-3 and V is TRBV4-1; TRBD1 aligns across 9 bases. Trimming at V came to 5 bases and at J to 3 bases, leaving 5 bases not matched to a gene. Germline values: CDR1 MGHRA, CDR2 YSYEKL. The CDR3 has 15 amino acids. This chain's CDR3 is CASSEDRGVGNTIYF. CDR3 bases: TGCGCCAGCAGCGAGGACAGGGGAGTTGGAAACACCATATATTTT.

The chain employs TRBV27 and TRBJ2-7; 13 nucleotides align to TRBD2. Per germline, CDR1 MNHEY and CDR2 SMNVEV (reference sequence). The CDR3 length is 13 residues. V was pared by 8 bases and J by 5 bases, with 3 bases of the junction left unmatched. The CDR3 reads CASGLAGVHEQYF. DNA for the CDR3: TGTGCCAGCGGACTAGCGGGAGTACACGAGCAGTACTTC.

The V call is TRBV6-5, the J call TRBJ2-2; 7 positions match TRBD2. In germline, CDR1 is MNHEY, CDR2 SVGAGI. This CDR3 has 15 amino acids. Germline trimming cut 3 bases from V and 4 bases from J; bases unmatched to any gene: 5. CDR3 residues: CASSYTRGVTGELFF. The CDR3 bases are TGTGCCAGCAGTTATACCCGGGGGGTCACCGGGGAGCTGTTTTTT.

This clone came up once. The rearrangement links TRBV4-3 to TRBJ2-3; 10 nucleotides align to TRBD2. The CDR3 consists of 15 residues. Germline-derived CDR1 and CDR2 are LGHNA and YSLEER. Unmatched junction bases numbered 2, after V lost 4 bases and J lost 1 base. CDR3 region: CASSRAGGGTDTQYF. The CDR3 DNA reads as TGCGCCAGCAGCCGAGCGGGAGGGGGCACAGATACGCAGTATTTT.

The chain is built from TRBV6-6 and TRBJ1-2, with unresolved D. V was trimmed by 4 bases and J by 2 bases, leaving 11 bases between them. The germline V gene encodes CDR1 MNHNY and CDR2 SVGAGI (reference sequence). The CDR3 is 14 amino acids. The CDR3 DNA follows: TGTGCCAGCAGTTCACAAGACACGAACTATGGCTACACCTTC. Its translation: CASSSQDTNYGYTF.

The chain's CDR3 is CASSESVLAVYNEQFF. The CDR3 region has the DNA TGCGCCAGCAGTGAGTCCGTACTAGCAGTCTACAATGAGCAGTTCTTC. J is TRBJ2-1 and V is TRBV10-2; TRBD2 might be the D (6 bases). The germline V gene encodes CDR1 WSHSY and CDR2 SAAADI. With 0 bases removed from V and 3 bases from J, the gap between germline ends came to 12 bases. The CDR3 sequence is 16 residues long.

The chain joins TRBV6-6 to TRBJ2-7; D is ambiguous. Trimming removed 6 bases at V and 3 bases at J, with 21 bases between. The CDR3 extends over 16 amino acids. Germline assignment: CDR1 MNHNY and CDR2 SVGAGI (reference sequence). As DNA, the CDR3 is TGTGCCAGCAGCCAAGCGTGGGCTCCCTCGGGCTACGAGCAGTACTTC. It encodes CASSQAWAPSGYEQYF.

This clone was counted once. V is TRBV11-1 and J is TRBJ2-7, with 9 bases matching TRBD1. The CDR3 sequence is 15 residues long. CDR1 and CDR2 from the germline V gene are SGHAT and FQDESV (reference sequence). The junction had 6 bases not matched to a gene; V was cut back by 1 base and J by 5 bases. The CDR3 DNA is TGTGCCAGCAGCTTAGGACAGGGGGGCCCAAACGAGCAGTACTTC. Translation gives CASSLGQGGPNEQYF. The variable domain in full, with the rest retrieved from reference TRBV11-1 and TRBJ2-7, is EAEVAQSPRYKITEKSQAVAFWCDPISGHATLYWYRQILGQGPELLVQFQDESVVDDSQLPKDRFSAERLKGVDSTLKIQPAELGDSAMYLCASSLGQGGPNEQYFGPGTRLTVT.